This T cell receptor (beta chain) was sequenced in a study of T cell repertoires in cytomegalovirus infection (dated by TCRdb to about 2019). About the investigation overall: Peptide stimulations targeted recently identified HLA-C-restricted CMV epitopes, whose presentation resists viral immunomodulation, together with well-studied HLA-B-restricted epitopes. Donor HLA type was relevant to the analysis, because carriage of CMV infection together with the matching HLA type was indicated by public TCR beta signatures.

What the research found in general, with its limitations: Carriers of CMV infection plus the relevant HLA type were discriminated by the cumulative frequency of public TCR beta family members in the study cohort and in an independent approximately 360-donor cohort. In the ex vivo response, HLA-C-restricted CMV-specific TCR beta clonotypes were dominant, and in two of eight donors the single most frequent clonotype came from this HLA-C-restricted group.

Remarks on this clonotype: The clone's antigen remains unknown. Per-base quality was not reported, and no clone a single base away is much larger than it.

Reading from cysteine to phenylalanine, the CDR3 counts 13 amino acids. Just CDR3 DNA is preserved here, 39 bases in frame from base 1. From a lookup of the germline V gene, CDR1 and CDR2 are SQVTM and ANQGSEA. At the junction V is shortened by 2 bases and J by 0 bases, with 4 bases in between. Reads for this sample came from an Illumina HiSeq 1500. Using fastp at Q25 and MiXCR, TCRdb reprocessed the public reads and kept productive beta chains. CDR3 protein sequences are deduplicated, and each keeps its most common genes and DNA. In this sample the table shows 750,000 to 900,000 distinct CDR3 sequences, under 35% of which occur a single time. Of the sample, around 12% is held by the ten largest clones. What this sample's treatment or condition label stands for: in vitro stimulation with specific CMV peptide epitopes to enrich CMV-specific T cells.

The TCR was taken from a human donor in good health (CMV status not recorded). Some clones in this sample may be carry-over from other donors' samples. This sample comprised cultured CD8+ T cells from PBMCs, obtained from culture after CMV antigen stimulation. The rearrangement joined TRBV29-1 to TRBJ2-2, with the D gene call left open. The nucleotides read TGCAGCGTTGAAAAGTCGAACACCGGGGAGCTGTTTTTT. This yields the protein CSVEKSNTGELFF.